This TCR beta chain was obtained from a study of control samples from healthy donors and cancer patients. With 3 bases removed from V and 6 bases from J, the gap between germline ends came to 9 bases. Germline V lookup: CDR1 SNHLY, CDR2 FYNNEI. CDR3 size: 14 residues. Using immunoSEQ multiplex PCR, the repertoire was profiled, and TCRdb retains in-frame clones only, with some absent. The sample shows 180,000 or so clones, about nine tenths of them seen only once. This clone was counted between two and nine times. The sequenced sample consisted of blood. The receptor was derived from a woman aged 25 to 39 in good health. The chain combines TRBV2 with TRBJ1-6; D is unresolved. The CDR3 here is CASSDGVSNSPLHF. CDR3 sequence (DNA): TGTGCCAGCAGTGATGGGGTATCTAATTCACCCCTCCACTTT.